This TCR beta chain was documented in a study of preoperative IRX-2 immunotherapy in early breast cancer. Regarding treatment: preoperative locoregional IRX-2 cytokine immunotherapy. Samples came from a phase Ib trial of preoperative locoregional IRX-2 cytokine immunotherapy. Trimming stripped 5 bases from V and 1 base from J, with 11 bases between. CDR3 size: 14 residues. Germline assignment: CDR1 ENHRY and CDR2 SYGVKD. Sequencing used immunoSEQ multiplex PCR; TCRdb keeps in-frame clones, though not all of them. In the table there are 20,000 to 30,000 clones, over 75% of which are singletons. The V gene is TRBV10-3, the J gene TRBJ1-1; tentative D call: TRBD1 (5 bases). The material was tumor tissue, obtained after IRX-2 immunotherapy. The clonotype originates from a human donor with breast cancer. The CDR3, as DNA: TGTGCCATCAGTTCCTTGACAGAGAACACTGAAGCTTTCTTT. Protein product: CAISSLTENTEAFF.